The present TCR beta chain was sequenced within a study of CD8+CD57+ T cells in acquired aplastic anemia. Study at large: Sorted CD4+ plus CD8+ cells gave DNA averaging roughly 3.5 ug.

Whole-study findings and limits: There were about 27 CD8+ CDR3 sequences that occurred in both patients and controls.

The sequenced patients had an expansion of CD8+CD57+ cells seen by flow cytometry. Among the patients, none had received any therapy at the time of blood sampling. Using genomic DNA as the template, TCR beta VDJ and CDR3 profiling was carried out. TCRdb reprocessed the reads with MiXCR, giving one entry per CDR3 protein. The sample has 210,000 or so distinct CDR3 sequences; roughly 50% are singletons. This clonotype was counted ten times or more. The antigen is unknown. This TCR came from a human donor with aplastic anemia. Sequenced: sorted CD4+, CD8+, or CD8+CD57+ T cells (not recorded which) from PBMCs.

CDR3 nucleotides: TGCAGTGCTAGAGAACCAGCGGGGGGGGTAGAGACCCAGTACTTC. Translated: CSAREPAGGVETQYF. J is TRBJ2-5 and V is TRBV20-1, with 10 nucleotides matching TRBD2. Germline CDR1 is DFQATT and CDR2 is SNEGSKA (reference sequence). V shed 0 bases, J shed 4 bases, and the junction held 5 bases outside the gene matches. This CDR3 is built from 15 residues.